This T cell receptor beta chain comes out of a study of shared clonotypes between healthy human individuals. Findings and caveats of the study: Relative to their counterparts shared across all four donors, non-shared clonotypes exhibited diminished generation probabilities. Naive subsets typically showed greater estimated richness than memory subsets. The sharing of around 5% of naive CD4 clonotypes was seen across a handful of donors.

CDR3 length equals 19 residues. The germline CDR1 and CDR2 sequences are SGHVS and FQNEAQ. V was pared by 5 bases and J by 0 bases, with 23 bases between. Produced via immunoSEQ multiplex PCR; TCRdb's table is partial and in-frame only. The sample holds some 580,000 clones; more than 95% are singletons and the top ten take approximately 0.057%. To note about this clone: The target antigen is unknown.

The V call is TRBV7-8, the J call TRBJ2-1, with D perhaps TRBD1 or TRBD2 (5 bases each). Material for sequencing was naive CD4+ T cells sorted from blood. Subset here: CD45RA+ positively selected. This clonotype was obtained from a woman aged 25 to 39 in good health. In nucleotides, the CDR3 is TGTGCCAGCAGCCGCGGAAGGGGACGCGCTTCGAGCTCCTACAATGAGCAGTTCTTC. This translates into CASSRGRGRASSSYNEQFF.